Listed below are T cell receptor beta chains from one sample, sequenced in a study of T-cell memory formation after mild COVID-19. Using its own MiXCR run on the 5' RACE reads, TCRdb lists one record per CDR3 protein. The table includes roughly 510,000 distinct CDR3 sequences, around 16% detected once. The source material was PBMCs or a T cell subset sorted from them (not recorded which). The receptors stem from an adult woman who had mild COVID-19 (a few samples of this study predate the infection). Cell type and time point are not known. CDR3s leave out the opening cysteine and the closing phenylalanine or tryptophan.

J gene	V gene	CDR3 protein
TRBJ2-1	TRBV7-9	ASSLEASRGGNNEQF
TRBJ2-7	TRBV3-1	ASSQETGVGEQY
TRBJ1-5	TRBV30	AWSGTDNQPQH
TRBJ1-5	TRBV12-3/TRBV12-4	ASSPFPQAGNQPQH
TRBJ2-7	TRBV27	ASSYGDRGPSKH
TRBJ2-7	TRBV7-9	ASMATEDYEQY
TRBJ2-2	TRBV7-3	ASSLVGTPNTGELF
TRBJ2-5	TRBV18	ASSPGLAVQETQY
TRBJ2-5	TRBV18	ASSPVETRETQY
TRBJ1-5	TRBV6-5	ASSTGPVQPQH
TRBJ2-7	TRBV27	ASSILNSANYEQY
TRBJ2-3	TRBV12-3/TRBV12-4	ASSLRVAGITDTQY
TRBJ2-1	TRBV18	ASSGQDNEQF
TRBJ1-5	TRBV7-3	ASSPTADQPQH
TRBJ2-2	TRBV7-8	ASSKGLAGETGELF
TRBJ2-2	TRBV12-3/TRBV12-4	ASTPELSGELF
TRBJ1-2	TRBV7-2	ASSLGLGGYT
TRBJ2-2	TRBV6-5	ASNEQGNTGELF
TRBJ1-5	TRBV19	ASSTAGFTSRPQH
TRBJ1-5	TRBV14	ASSHRGAGQPQH
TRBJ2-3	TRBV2	ASSSGRTTVDTQY
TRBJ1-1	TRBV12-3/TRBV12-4	ASSLRTGQNTEAF
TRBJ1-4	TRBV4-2	ASSLGTATEKLF
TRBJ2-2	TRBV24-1	ATSERGLGFSGELF
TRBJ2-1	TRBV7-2	ASSSGLAGGPSEQF
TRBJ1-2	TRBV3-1	ASSQEAAGSHGYT
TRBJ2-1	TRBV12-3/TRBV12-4	ASNIAYYNEQF
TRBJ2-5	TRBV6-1	ASSTGTGGSETQY
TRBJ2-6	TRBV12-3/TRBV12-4	ASVPNSGANVLT
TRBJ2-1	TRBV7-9	ASSSSGANNEQF
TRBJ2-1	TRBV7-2	ASSESSGYYNEQF
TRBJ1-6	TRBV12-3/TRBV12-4	ASAGGRGSLH
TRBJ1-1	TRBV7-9	ASSPDYTEAF
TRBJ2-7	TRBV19	ASSPRDRGSLEQY
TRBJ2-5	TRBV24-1	ATSDPGPSETQY
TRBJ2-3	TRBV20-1	SAYSGGRTDTQY
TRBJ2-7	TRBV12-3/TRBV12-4	ASNPGEGATYEQY
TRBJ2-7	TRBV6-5	ASSYQDGVYEQY
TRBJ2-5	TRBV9	ASSVGLTGGPQETQY
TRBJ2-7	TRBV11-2	ASSSRVMTYEQY
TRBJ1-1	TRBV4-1	ASSQDTRQGGTEAF
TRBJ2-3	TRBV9	ASSVAAGPTDTQY
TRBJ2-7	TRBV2	ASRSYYEQY
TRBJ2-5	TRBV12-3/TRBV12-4	ASSLFPVGTKETQY
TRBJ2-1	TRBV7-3	ASSLKGVYNEQF
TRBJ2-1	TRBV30	AWRGTGEDEQF
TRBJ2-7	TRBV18	ASSPRAGFDEQY